The next 25 T cell receptor beta chains were all read from a single sample in a study of blood T cell repertoires in COVID-19. Method: immunoSEQ multiplex PCR; TCRdb's copy keeps in-frame clones and lacks some. The table shows fewer than 250,000 clones, with roughly 85% occurring only once. The sequenced sample consisted of peripheral blood. Receptors originate from a woman in her 70s with active or convalescent COVID-19.

The chain has TRBV28 and TRBJ1-6; D call uncertain. CDR3 length: 14 residues. Trimming took off 2 bases at V and 5 bases at J, with 7 bases between the two ends. Germline V CDR1 and CDR2: MDHEN, SYDVKM. Here the CDR3 reads CASSLGQNNSPLHF. The CDR3, as DNA: TGTGCCAGCAGTTTAGGCCAAAATAATTCACCCCTCCACTTT.

This clone was found once. The chain joins TRBV6-1 to TRBJ1-3, with 7 bases aligning to TRBD1. This CDR3 spans 17 amino acids. Germline CDR1 MNHNS, CDR2 SASEGT. V lost 0 bases, J lost 5 bases, and 10 bases stayed unmatched. CDR3: CASSEAKGGDLRNTIYF. CDR3 sequence (DNA): TGTGCCAGCAGTGAAGCGAAAGGGGGCGATCTCAGAAACACCATATATTTT.

About this clone itself: Other nucleotide sequences in the sample specify the same CDR3. The chain links TRBV9 to TRBJ1-1; 7 bases match TRBD1. The CDR3 covers 13 residues. Trimming cost V 4 bases and J 3 bases; bases outside gene matches: 3. CDR1 SGDLS and CDR2 YYNGEE come from the germline V gene. CDR3 DNA: TGTGCCAGCAGCACCCAGGGGGACACTGAAGCTTTCTTT. Translation gives CASSTQGDTEAFF.

The chain employs TRBV10-3 and TRBJ2-2; D unclear. The germline V and J ends were trimmed by 9 bases and 6 bases, with 11 bases remaining between them. The length of the CDR3 is 12 residues. Germline-derived CDR1 and CDR2 are ENHRY and SYGVKD. The DNA of the CDR3 is TGTGCCATTCATGAGGCCCCCGGGGAGCTGTTTTTT. Residues: CAIHEAPGELFF.

The CDR3 loop reads CASSLVGGEVNEQFF. The CDR3 nucleotides read TGTGCCAGCAGCTTAGTGGGCGGGGAGGTGAATGAGCAGTTCTTC. V and J are TRBV7-2 and TRBJ2-1; D perhaps matches TRBD2 (6 bases). CDR1 and CDR2 from the germline V gene are SGHTA and FQGNSA. Trimming stripped 1 base from V and 7 bases from J, with 14 bases between. The CDR3 is made up of 15 amino acids.

This rearrangement joins TRBV2 to TRBJ2-7; D is unclear. Germline assignment: CDR1 SNHLY and CDR2 FYNNEI. This CDR3 has 11 residues. V was pared by 3 bases and J by 4 bases, with 4 bases between. DNA of the CDR3: TGTGCCAGCAGTGATATGTACGAGCAGTACTTC. Translated: CASSDMYEQYF.

The chain recombines TRBV7-9 with TRBJ2-3, with a weak D call TRBD2 (7 bases). Trimming shortened V by 8 bases and J by 1 base, and 16 bases separated the two germline ends. Looked up from germline, CDR1 is SEHNR and CDR2 is FQNEAQ (reference sequence). The CDR3 extends over 15 amino acids. The CDR3 loop is CASGRLAGGTDTQYF. In DNA form, the CDR3 reads TGTGCCAGCGGGCGACTAGCAGGGGGCACAGATACGCAGTATTTT.

The chain links TRBV19 to TRBJ1-2, with a possible D match to TRBD1 (5 bases). This CDR3 has 14 amino acids. Germline V gene data show CDR1 as LNHDA and CDR2 as SQIVND (reference sequence). V was pared by 6 bases and J by 0 bases, with 11 bases between. The CDR3 sequence is CASRDTISNYGYTF. DNA of the CDR3: TGTGCCAGTAGGGACACCATCTCTAACTATGGCTACACCTTC.

The genes are TRBV3-1 (or the pseudogene TRBV3-2) and TRBJ2-7; the match to TRBD1 covers 10 bases. This CDR3 is 14 amino acids long. V dropped 2 bases and J dropped 4; count of bases not matched to a gene: 2. Germline V gene sequence: CDR1 LGHDT, CDR2 YNNKEL (reference sequence). The CDR3 sequence is CASSQPGQGYEQYF. CDR3 DNA: TGTGCCAGCAGCCAACCGGGACAGGGGTACGAGCAGTACTTC.

The table lists this clone with a count of one. Here the CDR3 reads CASSYGGTSGEQYF. CDR3 sequence (DNA): TGTGCCAGCAGTTACGGGGGGACTAGCGGCGAGCAGTACTTC. The chain couples TRBV6-6 to TRBJ2-7; TRBD2 agrees at 11 bases. This CDR3 has 14 residues. Germline loops: CDR1 MNHNY, CDR2 SVGAGI (reference sequence). With V trimmed by 2 bases and J by 6 bases, 3 bases remained unmatched.

The V call is TRBV6-2 or TRBV6-3, the J call TRBJ1-1, with D unclear. Per the germline V gene, CDR1 is MNHEY and CDR2 is SVGEGT. V was pared by 2 bases and J by 0 bases, with 13 bases between. The CDR3 is made up of 16 amino acids. CDR3: CASSYVGRGLNTEAFF. DNA for the CDR3: TGTGCCAGCAGTTACGTCGGACGGGGATTGAACACTGAAGCTTTCTTT.

This chain connects TRBV28 to TRBJ2-5, with D unresolved. V was trimmed by 5 bases and J by 9 bases, leaving 10 bases between them. From germline, CDR1 is MDHEN and CDR2 SYDVKM. The CDR3 consists of 11 residues. The CDR3, as DNA: TGTGCCAGCAGTGTGAGAATGGCCCAGTACTTC. It codes for CASSVRMAQYF.

The chain links TRBV24-1 to TRBJ2-1, with 7 bases identical to TRBD1. Looked up from germline, CDR1 is KGHDR and CDR2 is SFDVKD. V shed 4 bases, J shed 3 bases, and the junction held 11 bases outside the gene matches. The CDR3 covers 17 residues. The CDR3 loop reads CATSDPGRGQSYNEQFF. The DNA for the CDR3 is TGTGCCACCAGTGACCCGGGCCGGGGACAGAGCTACAATGAGCAGTTCTTC.

The V gene is TRBV20-1, the J gene TRBJ2-3; 13 nucleotides match TRBD2. Trimming at V came to 3 bases and at J to 5 bases, leaving 5 bases not matched to a gene. Per germline, CDR1 DFQATT and CDR2 SNEGSKA (reference sequence). The CDR3 is 15 residues long. For the CDR3, the DNA is TGCAGTGCTAGTACTAGCGGGAGGGCCTTAGATACGCAGTATTTT. It encodes CSASTSGRALDTQYF.

CDR3 sequence reads: CASSLDVGTHSYEQYF. The CDR3 DNA sequence: TGTGCCAGCAGCTTGGATGTCGGGACTCACTCCTACGAGCAGTACTTC. This chain links TRBV5-6 with TRBJ2-7; a weak D match, TRBD2 (6 bases). The CDR3 is 16 amino acids. V was clipped by 0 bases and J by 0 bases, with 13 bases between them. Germline values: CDR1 SGHDT, CDR2 YYEEEE.

The V gene is TRBV10-1, the J gene TRBJ1-1; 8 bases fit TRBD1. V was pared by 2 bases and J by 4 bases, with 18 bases of the junction left unmatched. CDR3 length equals 19 residues. Germline-derived CDR1 and CDR2 are WNHNN and SYGVQD (reference sequence). The CDR3 bases are TGCGCCAGCAGTGAGCACCGGGGAGGCACACACAGGGGGGTCACTGAAGCTTTCTTT. Its protein is CASSEHRGGTHRGVTEAFF.

The V call is TRBV19, the J call TRBJ1-1, with D tentatively TRBD1 (5 bases). The germline V gene has CDR1 LNHDA and CDR2 SQIVND (reference sequence). The CDR3 spans 12 residues. Trimming took 8 bases from V and 3 from J, leaving 10 bases between them. The CDR3 loop reads CASWGGDTEAFF. The CDR3 nucleotides read TGTGCCAGTTGGGGGGGGGACACTGAAGCTTTCTTT.

This clone occurred once. The V gene is TRBV6-5, the J gene TRBJ1-1, with 12 bases matching TRBD1. The CDR3 has 15 residues. After removal of 7 bases from V and 7 bases from J, the junction contained 10 bases not matched to a gene. Germline CDR1 reads MNHEY; CDR2 reads SVGAGI. The CDR3 DNA reads as TGTGCCAGCACCGCGTGGGACAGGGGGCGGCTTGAAGCTTTCTTT. Its protein is CASTAWDRGRLEAFF.

The CDR3 bases are TGTGCCAGCAGCTTAATCTGGACTAGCGGAAAAAACGGGTACGAGCAGTACTTC. It is translated as CASSLIWTSGKNGYEQYF. The chain employs TRBV7-9 and TRBJ2-7; 10 positions agree with TRBD2. The CDR3 is 18 residues long. Looked up from germline, CDR1 is SEHNR and CDR2 is FQNEAQ (reference sequence). Losses at the gene ends were 2 bases for V and 4 bases for J; bases not matched to a gene: 14.

This chain links TRBV15 with TRBJ1-2; D remains unclear. This CDR3 is 15 amino acids long. Germline lookup yields CDR1 LNHNV and CDR2 YYDKDF (reference sequence). V was cut by 0 bases and J by 4 bases, with 12 bases left in between. CDR3 residues: CATSRDRGEFYGYTF. In DNA form, the CDR3 reads TGTGCCACCAGCAGAGATCGTGGGGAGTTCTATGGCTACACCTTC.

The chain uses TRBV7-8 and TRBJ1-5, with 10 nucleotides matching TRBD1. The CDR3 runs to 16 residues. The germline V gene has CDR1 SGHVS and CDR2 FQNEAQ. Trimming took 1 base from V and 4 from J; bases not matched to a gene: 4. CDR3 region: CASSLGDRGLNQPQHF. The CDR3, as DNA: TGTGCCAGCAGCTTAGGGGACAGGGGCCTAAATCAGCCCCAGCATTTT. Combining the CDR3 with reference TRBV7-8 and TRBJ1-5 gives the whole variable domain GAGVSQSPRYKVAKRGQDVALRCDPISGHVSLFWYQQALGQGPEFLTYFQNEAQLDKSGLPSDRFFAERPEGSVSTLKIQRTQQEDSAVYLCASSLGDRGLNQPQHFGDGTRLSIL.

This chain connects TRBV6-1 to TRBJ2-1, with a possible D match to TRBD1 (6 bases). The CDR3 loop spans 16 amino acids. Per the germline V gene, CDR1 is MNHNS and CDR2 is SASEGT. Trimming took off 3 bases at V and 4 bases at J, with 16 bases between the two ends. CDR3 amino acids: CASSEGAERLYNEQFF. CDR3 nucleotide sequence: TGTGCCAGCAGTGAGGGGGCCGAGCGCCTTTACAATGAGCAGTTCTTC.

The J gene is TRBJ1-6, the V gene TRBV6-2 or TRBV6-3, with 11 bases identical to TRBD1. This CDR3 spans 16 amino acids. Trimming at V came to 4 bases and at J to 10 bases, leaving 9 bases not matched to a gene. Germline CDR1 reads MNHEY; CDR2 reads SVGEGT. The CDR3 loop reads CASSSPWTGGGSPLHF. As DNA, the CDR3 is TGTGCCAGCAGTTCACCCTGGACAGGGGGCGGCTCACCCCTCCACTTT.

The rearrangement joins TRBV7-9 to TRBJ2-2; the match to TRBD2 covers 12 bases. The V gene end was trimmed by 10 bases and the J gene end by 13 bases; junction bases not matched to a gene: 13. The length of the CDR3 is 14 residues. Germline CDR1 and CDR2: SEHNR and FQNEAQ (reference sequence). The CDR3 bases are TGTGCCACTCCGGGACTAGCGGGTCCAGGCGGGCTGTTTTTT. Translating it yields CATPGLAGPGGLFF.

The V gene is TRBV28, the J gene TRBJ1-4, with unresolved D. Looked up from germline, CDR1 is MDHEN and CDR2 is SYDVKM. V was clipped by 7 bases and J by 4 bases, with 10 bases between them. The CDR3 covers 13 residues. As DNA, the CDR3 is TGTGCCAGCAAGGACGGGATTAATGAAAAACTGTTTTTT. This gives the protein CASKDGINEKLFF.